This T cell receptor beta chain was observed in a study of cytomegalovirus exposure and HLA in healthy donors. Regarding the study as a whole: Being productive about 87% or about 30% of the time was typical of most TCR beta V segments in an earlier analysis. In a later analysis, DRB1 alleles had the most associated TCRs; HLA-C alleles the fewest.

Germline loops: CDR1 SGHRS, CDR2 YFSETQ. This CDR3 has 15 amino acids. Trimming removed 1 base at V and 2 bases at J, with 12 bases between. It was with 60 Vbeta and 13 Jbeta primers that the PCR ran. Only in-frame clones appear in the TCRdb table, and some are missing; sequencing was by immunoSEQ multiplex PCR. Recorded for this sample: around 52,000 clones. As to this clone: Its antigen is as yet unknown.

The sample taken for sequencing was PBMCs. The chain joins TRBV5-1 to TRBJ1-2; the D is unclear. The sequence derives from a woman aged 45-65 years in good health and CMV-seropositive. The DNA for the CDR3 is TGCGCCAGCAGCTTGTTGGAGACGCAGAACTATGGCTACACCTTC. Residues: CASSLLETQNYGYTF.